This T cell receptor (beta chain) was captured in a study of blood T cells in healthy people across ages. A sample-barcoded 5' primer and a J-beta primer mix were used in a second PCR of roughly 7 to 11 cycles. Via MiXCR, TCRdb re-called the 5' RACE reads, giving one row per CDR3 protein. The sample records some 940,000 distinct CDR3 sequences, approximately 32% being singletons. As concerns this clonotype: This may be a read error: a much more frequent sequence differs by one nucleotide.

Germline-derived CDR1 and CDR2 are LGHNA and YNFKEQ. The J segment lost 1 base and the V segment lost 0 bases, leaving 4 bases of the junction unmatched. The CDR3 extends over 16 amino acids. This same sample was also taken into another study, of T cells of mothers and their children.

This TCR derives from a woman between 40 and 55 years old in good health. This chain joins TRBV4-2 and TRBJ2-3; 7 bases fit TRBD1. The sequenced material came from blood. CDR3 DNA sequence: TGTGCCAGCAGCCAAGACGAGACAGGGCGCACAGATACGCAGTATTTT. This codes for CASSQDETGRTDTQYF.